This paragraph reports one TCR beta chain. The data originate from a study of blood T cell repertoires in COVID-19. V was shortened by 0 bases and J by 7 bases, with 14 bases between the two germline ends. The CDR3 sequence is 14 residues long. Germline V lookup: CDR1 SGHRS, CDR2 YFSETQ. Libraries were prepared by immunoSEQ multiplex PCR; TCRdb keeps only in-frame clonotypes and omits some of them. The sample lists roughly 250,000 clones; 82% were seen once. The sample was peripheral blood. The chain couples TRBV5-1 to TRBJ2-7; D might be TRBD1 (5 bases). The receptor was isolated from an elderly woman with active or convalescent COVID-19. The CDR3 DNA sequence: TGCGCCAGCAGCTTGGGGCAGGGTGAGAGGGAGCAGTACTTC. Its translation: CASSLGQGEREQYF.